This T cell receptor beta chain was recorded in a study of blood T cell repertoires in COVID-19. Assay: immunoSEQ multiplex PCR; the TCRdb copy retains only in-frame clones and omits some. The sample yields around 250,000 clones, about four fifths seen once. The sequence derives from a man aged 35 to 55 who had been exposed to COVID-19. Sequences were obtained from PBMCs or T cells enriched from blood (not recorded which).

CDR3 in amino acids: CAWSSGSEKLFF. CDR3 in DNA: TGTGCCTGGAGCTCAGGTTCTGAAAAACTGTTTTTT. The chain joins TRBV30 to TRBJ1-4; no firm D call. V was trimmed by 3 bases and J by 7 bases, leaving 9 bases between them. The CDR3 is 12 amino acids. Germline V gene lookup returns CDR1 GTSNPN and CDR2 SVGIG (reference sequence).